In this sample, the clone carrying this T cell receptor beta chain turned up many times. RNA transcripts provided the source from which TCR beta CDR3 regions were amplified. The HTBI primer set drove a first-round RT-PCR of the TCR CDR3. From the multiplex PCR reads, TCRdb called clonotypes with MiXCR, one entry per CDR3 protein. The table has about 400,000 distinct CDR3 sequences, about 13% seen once. The source of the sample is a study of T cells in Graves' hyperthyroidism and ophthalmopathy. Germline V lookup: CDR1 SNHLY, CDR2 FYNNEI. There are 13 residues in the CDR3. V was shortened by 3 bases and J by 1 base, with 6 bases between the two germline ends. Disease duration under 2 months; hyperthyroidism patients were aged 18 to 65.

The receptor's source is a woman between 18 and 30 years old with Graves' hyperthyroidism. Sequenced input: blood. The chain uses TRBV2 and TRBJ2-5; D gene ambiguous. CDR3 sequence: CASSEAIQETQYF. CDR3 sequence (DNA): TGTGCCAGCAGTGAGGCTATCCAAGAGACCCAGTACTTC.